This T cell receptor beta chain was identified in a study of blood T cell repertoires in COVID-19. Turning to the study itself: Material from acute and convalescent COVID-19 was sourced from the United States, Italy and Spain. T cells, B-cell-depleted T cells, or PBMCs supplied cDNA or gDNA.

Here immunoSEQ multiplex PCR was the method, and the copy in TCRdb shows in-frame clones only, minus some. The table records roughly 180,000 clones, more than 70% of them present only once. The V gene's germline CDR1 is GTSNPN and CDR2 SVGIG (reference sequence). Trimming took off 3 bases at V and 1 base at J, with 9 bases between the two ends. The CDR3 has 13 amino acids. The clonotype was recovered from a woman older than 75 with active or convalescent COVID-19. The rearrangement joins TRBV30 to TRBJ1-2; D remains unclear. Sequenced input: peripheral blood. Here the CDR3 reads CAWRSGHNYGYTF. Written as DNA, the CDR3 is TGTGCCTGGAGGTCGGGTCATAACTATGGCTACACCTTC.